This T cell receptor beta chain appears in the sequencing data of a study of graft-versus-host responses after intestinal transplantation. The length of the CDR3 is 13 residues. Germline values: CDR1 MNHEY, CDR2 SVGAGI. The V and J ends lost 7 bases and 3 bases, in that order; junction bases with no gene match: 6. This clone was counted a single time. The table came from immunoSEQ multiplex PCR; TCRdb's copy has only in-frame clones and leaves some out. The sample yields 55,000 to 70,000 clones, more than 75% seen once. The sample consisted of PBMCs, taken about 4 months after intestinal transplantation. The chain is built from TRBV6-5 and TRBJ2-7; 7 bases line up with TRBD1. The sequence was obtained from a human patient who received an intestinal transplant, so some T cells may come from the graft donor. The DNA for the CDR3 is TGTGCCAGCACCTCCCCAGGGGGCTACGAGCAGTACTTC. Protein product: CASTSPGGYEQYF.